Listed below are T cell receptor beta chains from one sample, sequenced in a study of cytomegalovirus exposure and HLA in healthy donors. Data came from immunoSEQ multiplex PCR; TCRdb stores just in-frame clones and leaves some out. The sample includes more than 85,000 clones, around 81% of them seen just once. Sequencing used PBMCs. These receptors were obtained from a woman under 40 in good health and CMV-seronegative. Both conserved end residues are part of each CDR3. The order of the fields is J gene, D gene, V gene, clone size, CDR3 length, CDR3 protein, CDR3 DNA. A D gene is named only where the DNA matches it firmly. Clone size appears in some rows only: once, few, many, or a class for an expanded clone.

>TRBJ2-3|NA|TRBV2|NA|10
CASSGDTQYF
TGTGCCAGCTCCGGGGATACGCAGTATTTT
>TRBJ2-3|TRBD2|TRBV5-1|NA|13
CASSLNTREAQYF
TGCGCCAGCAGCTTGAACACGCGGGAGGCGCAGTATTTT
>TRBJ2-1|NA|TRBV7-2|once|14
CATSRFDSYNEQFF
TGTGCCACGAGCAGGTTTGACTCCTACAATGAGCAGTTCTTC
>TRBJ1-5|NA|TRBV19|NA|14
CASSKLAGDQPQHF
TGTGCCAGTAGTAAATTAGCGGGGGATCAGCCCCAGCATTTT
>TRBJ1-4|TRBD1|TRBV18|NA|13
CASSGQGEEKLFF
TGTGCCAGCTCCGGACAGGGCGAAGAAAAACTGTTTTTT
>TRBJ1-1|TRBD1|TRBV29-1|NA|12
CSASDRGTEAFF
TGCAGCGCCTCCGACAGGGGCACTGAAGCTTTCTTT
>TRBJ2-1|TRBD2|TRBV5-1|NA|13
CASRTSGNNEQFF
TGCGCCAGCAGAACTAGCGGAAACAATGAGCAGTTCTTC
>TRBJ2-4|TRBD2|TRBV19|NA|16
CASSTGLADSKNIQYF
TGTGCCAGTAGCACGGGACTAGCGGACTCCAAAAACATTCAGTACTTC
>TRBJ1-1|TRBD1|TRBV29-1|NA|13
CSVEVTGGLEAFF
TGCAGCGTTGAAGTGACAGGGGGCCTTGAAGCTTTCTTT
>TRBJ2-3|NA|TRBV15|few|14
CATSRLKSADTQYF
TGTGCCACCAGCAGACTAAAAAGTGCAGATACGCAGTATTTT
>TRBJ2-2|NA|TRBV7-3|NA|12
CASSLENGELFF
TGTGCCAGCAGCTTAGAGAACGGGGAGCTGTTTTTT
>TRBJ2-7|NA|TRBV28|NA|12
CASSLLGYEQYF
TGTGCCAGCAGTCTACTAGGGTACGAGCAGTACTTC
>TRBJ2-1|NA|TRBV9|NA|15
CASSVGSGGVDEQFF
TGTGCCAGCAGCGTAGGTAGCGGCGGGGTCGATGAGCAGTTCTTC
>TRBJ2-1|NA|TRBV21-1|NA|17
CASSTTNGLAGAGEQFF
TGTGCCAGCAGCACTACAAACGGTCTAGCGGGGGCGGGTGAGCAGTTCTTC
>TRBJ2-2|NA|TRBV6-5|NA|13
CASKRQETGELFF
TGTGCCAGCAAACGACAGGAGACCGGGGAGCTGTTTTTT
>TRBJ2-2|NA|TRBV6-6|NA|16
CASSYNRVSNTGELFF
TGTGCCAGCAGTTACAACAGGGTATCGAACACCGGGGAGCTGTTTTTT
>TRBJ2-7|TRBD2|TRBV2|NA|15
CASSETRLAGDEQYF
TGTGCCAGCAGTGAAACGAGACTAGCGGGAGACGAGCAGTACTTC
>TRBJ1-1|NA|TRBV18|NA|16
CASSPGTGSMNTEAFF
TGTGCCAGCTCACCGGGTACAGGCAGCATGAACACTGAAGCTTTCTTT
>TRBJ1-3|NA|TRBV7-8|NA|16
CASSQEIGGVGNTIYF
TGTGCCAGCAGCCAAGAAATCGGGGGGGTCGGAAACACCATATATTTT
>TRBJ2-5|NA|TRBV6-5|once|14
CASSLARAQETQYF
TGTGCCAGCAGCCTAGCGCGGGCACAAGAGACCCAGTACTTC
>TRBJ2-6|NA|TRBV4-1|NA|15
CASSQVPTGANVLTF
TGCGCCAGCAGCCAAGTTCCTACTGGGGCCAACGTCCTGACTTTC
>TRBJ1-2|TRBD1|TRBV6-5|NA|13
CASSETGNYGYTF
TGTGCCAGCAGCGAGACAGGGAACTATGGCTACACCTTC
>TRBJ1-1|NA|TRBV28|once|13
CASSPTVNTEAFF
TGTGCCAGCAGTCCAACAGTGAACACTGAAGCTTTCTTT
>TRBJ2-3|NA|TRBV7-9|NA|17
CASSQSGKRVWVDTQYF
TGTGCCAGCAGCCAATCTGGAAAGAGGGTTTGGGTAGATACGCAGTATTTT
>TRBJ1-1|TRBD1|TRBV28|NA|14
CASRTQGWHTEAFF
TGTGCCAGCAGGACACAGGGGTGGCACACTGAAGCTTTCTTT
>TRBJ1-1|NA|TRBV9|NA|13
CASSVGGTTEAFF
TGTGCCAGCAGCGTGGGGGGGACCACTGAAGCTTTCTTT
>TRBJ2-7|TRBD2|TRBV7-9|NA|16
CASSLVRASGRYEQYF
TGTGCCAGCAGCTTAGTTCGGGCTAGCGGGCGGTACGAGCAGTACTTC
>TRBJ1-2|NA|TRBV28|NA|14
CASSSQGGASGYTF
TGTGCCAGCAGTTCCCAGGGAGGGGCTAGTGGCTACACCTTC
>TRBJ2-7|NA|TRBV18|NA|14
CASSPTGNSYEQYF
TGTGCCAGCTCACCAACAGGGAACTCCTACGAGCAGTACTTC
>TRBJ1-2|TRBD1|TRBV28|NA|14
CASTEGTGTYGYTF
TGTGCCAGCACCGAGGGGACAGGGACCTATGGCTACACCTTC
>TRBJ2-7|TRBD2|TRBV13|NA|15
CASSPTSGRIYEQYF
TGTGCCAGCAGCCCAACTAGCGGGAGGATCTACGAGCAGTACTTC
>TRBJ1-5|NA|TRBV27|NA|15
CASRTTGIWNQPQHF
TGTGCCAGCAGAACCACAGGGATATGGAATCAGCCCCAGCATTTT
>TRBJ2-3|NA|TRBV5-1|NA|16
CASSLGDGVSTDTQYF
TGCGCCAGCAGCCTTGGAGACGGGGTCAGCACAGATACGCAGTATTTT
>TRBJ2-6|NA|TRBV6-4|once|15
CASSDPGSGANVLTF
TGTGCCAGCAGTGACCCGGGCTCTGGGGCCAACGTCCTGACTTTC
>TRBJ2-7|NA|TRBV29-1|NA|12
CSVSTGGYGQYF
TGCAGCGTATCGACAGGTGGATACGGGCAGTACTTC
>TRBJ2-2|TRBD2|TRBV27|NA|18
CASSPYGTSGRRVGELFF
TGTGCCAGCAGTCCCTACGGGACTAGCGGGAGGCGGGTCGGGGAGCTGTTTTTT